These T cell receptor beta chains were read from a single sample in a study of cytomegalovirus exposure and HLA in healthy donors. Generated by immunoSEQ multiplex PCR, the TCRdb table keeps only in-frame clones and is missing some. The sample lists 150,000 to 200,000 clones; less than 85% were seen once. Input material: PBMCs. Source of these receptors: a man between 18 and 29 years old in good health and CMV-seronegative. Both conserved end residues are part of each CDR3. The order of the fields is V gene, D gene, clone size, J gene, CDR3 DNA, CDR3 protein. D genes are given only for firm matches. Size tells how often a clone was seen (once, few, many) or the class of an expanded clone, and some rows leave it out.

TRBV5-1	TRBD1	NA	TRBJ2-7	TGCGCCAGCAGTCACGGACAGGCCGCCTACGAGCAGTACTTC	CASSHGQAAYEQYF
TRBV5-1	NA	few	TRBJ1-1	TGCGCCAGCAGCTTCAAAGGGGATACTGAAGCTTTCTTT	CASSFKGDTEAFF
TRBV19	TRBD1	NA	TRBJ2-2	TGTGCCAGTAGTCGCCGACAGGGTAATGACGGGGAGCTGTTTTTT	CASSRRQGNDGELFF
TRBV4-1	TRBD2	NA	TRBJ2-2	TGCGCCAGCAGCCACACACTAGCGGGAGGTAACACCGGGGAGCTGTTTTTT	CASSHTLAGGNTGELFF
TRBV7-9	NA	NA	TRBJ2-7	TGTGCCAGCAGCTCCGCCCGGACAGCAGTTTCCTCCTACGAGCAGTACTTC	CASSSARTAVSSYEQYF
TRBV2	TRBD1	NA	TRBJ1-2	TGTGCCAGCAGTATAGGACAGGGGGCCTATGGCTACACCTTC	CASSIGQGAYGYTF
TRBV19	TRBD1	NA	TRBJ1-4	TGTGCCAGTAGTATAGATGCCCCAACCCTCGGACAGGCAACTGACTATGAAAAACTGTTTTTT	CASSIDAPTLGQATDYEKLFF
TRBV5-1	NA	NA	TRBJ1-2	TGCGCCAGCAGTCGTACGGGCAGGGAAGGTCTCGATGGCTACACCTTC	CASSRTGREGLDGYTF
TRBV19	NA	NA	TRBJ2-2	TGTGCCAGTAGTATCCGACAGGATGCTTCCGGGGAGCTGTTTTTT	CASSIRQDASGELFF
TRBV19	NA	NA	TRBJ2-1	TGTGCCAGTAGTACGGGCCCAGGGATGTACAATGAGCAGTTCTTC	CASSTGPGMYNEQFF
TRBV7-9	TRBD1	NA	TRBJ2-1	TGTGCCAGCAGCCCCCGGGACAGGGGTGGAAATGAGCAGTTCTTC	CASSPRDRGGNEQFF
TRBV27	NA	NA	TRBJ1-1	TGTGCCAGCAGGCCGGGGGGCCGGACTGAAGCTTTCTTT	CASRPGGRTEAFF
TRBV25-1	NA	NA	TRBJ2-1	TGTGCCAGCAGTGACTCGGGATTTAGCGGTCAGTACAATGAGCAGTTCTTC	CASSDSGFSGQYNEQFF
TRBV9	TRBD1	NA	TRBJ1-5	TGTGCCAGCAGCAAGGGGACAGGGCGGAGCAATCAGCCCCAGCATTTT	CASSKGTGRSNQPQHF
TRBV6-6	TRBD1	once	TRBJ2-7	TGTGCCAGCAGTGTCCTGGACAGGGTGGGAGAGCAGTACTTC	CASSVLDRVGEQYF
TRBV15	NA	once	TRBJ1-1	TGTGCCACCAGCAGCACTAAGGGGGGGACTGAAGCTTTCTTT	CATSSTKGGTEAFF
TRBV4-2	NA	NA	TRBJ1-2	TGTGCCAGCAGCCAAGGCCCAGGGGATGATATTGGCTACACCTTC	CASSQGPGDDIGYTF
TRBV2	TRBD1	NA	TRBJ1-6	TGTGCCAGCAGGATGACAGGGGATGGTTCACCCCTCCACTTT	CASRMTGDGSPLHF
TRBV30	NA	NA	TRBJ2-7	TGTGCCTGGAGCGACTACCGTACCTACGAGCAGTACTTC	CAWSDYRTYEQYF
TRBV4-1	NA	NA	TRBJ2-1	TGCGCCAGCAGCCAAAAATCCCCATCTAGCTATGAGCAGTTCTTC	CASSQKSPSSYEQFF
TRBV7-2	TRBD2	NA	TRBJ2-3	TGTGCCTCTACGGGGACTAGCGAGGCCCCCCCAGATACGCAGTATTTT	CASTGTSEAPPDTQYF
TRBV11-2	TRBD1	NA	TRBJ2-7	TGTGCCAGCAGCCCTGGGGGACAGAACTACGAGCAGTACTTC	CASSPGGQNYEQYF
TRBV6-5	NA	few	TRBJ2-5	TGTGCCAGCAGTTACTTGGCGGGGGAGACCCAGTACTTC	CASSYLAGETQYF
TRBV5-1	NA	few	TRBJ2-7	TGCGCCAGCAGCTTGGCGGAGGGCTACGAGCAGTACTTC	CASSLAEGYEQYF
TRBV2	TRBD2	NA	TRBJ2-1	TGTGCCAGCAGTGAACCGACTAGCGGGAGGCCCAGCTCCTACAATGAGCAGTTCTTC	CASSEPTSGRPSSYNEQFF
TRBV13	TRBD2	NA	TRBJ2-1	TGTGCCAGCAGCTTGGGACTAGCGGGGGGAAATGAGCAGTTCTTC	CASSLGLAGGNEQFF
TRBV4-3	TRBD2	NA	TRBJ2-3	TGCGCCAGCAGCCAAGAGTTTCTGAGGAGACTAGCGGGAGGGAGGGGCACAGATACGCAGTATTTT	CASSQEFLRRLAGGRGTDTQYF
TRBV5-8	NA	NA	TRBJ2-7	TGTGCCAGCAGCCTGACAGGATCCAGCTCCTACGAGCAGTACTTC	CASSLTGSSSYEQYF
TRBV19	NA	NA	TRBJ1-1	TGTGCCAGTAGGAGCCGGGACACCCGGAACACTGAAGCTTTCTTT	CASRSRDTRNTEAFF
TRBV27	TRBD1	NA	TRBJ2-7	TGTGCCAGCAGCTCCCCCCGACAGGGTGGGTACTACGAGCAGTACTTC	CASSSPRQGGYYEQYF
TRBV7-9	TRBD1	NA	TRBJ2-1	TGTGCCAGCAGCCCGACAGGGGGAGACAATGAGCAGTTCTTC	CASSPTGGDNEQFF
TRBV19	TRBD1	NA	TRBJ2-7	TGTGCCAGTAGTATTGTGGCAGGGGGCCGTTACGAGCAGTACTTC	CASSIVAGGRYEQYF
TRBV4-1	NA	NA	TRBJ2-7	TGCGCCAGCAGCCAAACACAGAACTACGAGCAGTACTTC	CASSQTQNYEQYF
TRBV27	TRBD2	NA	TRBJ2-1	TGTGCCAGCACTAAGGGACTAGCGGGTAATGAGCAGTTCTTC	CASTKGLAGNEQFF
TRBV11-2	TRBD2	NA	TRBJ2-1	TGTGCCAGCAGCCCCATAGCGGGAGTCAGCAATGAGCAGTTCTTC	CASSPIAGVSNEQFF
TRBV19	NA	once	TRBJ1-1	TGTGCCAGTAGTATTTGGGGCCAGGGGACTGAAGCTTTCTTT	CASSIWGQGTEAFF
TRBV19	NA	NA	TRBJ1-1	TGTGCCAGTAGTATCCCCCAGGGGCTGATGAACACTGAAGCTTTCTTT	CASSIPQGLMNTEAFF
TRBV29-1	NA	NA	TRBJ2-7	TGCAGCGTCAGTAAGAGGTCCTACGAGCAGTACTTC	CSVSKRSYEQYF
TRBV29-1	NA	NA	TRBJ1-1	TGCAGCGCTAACGACAGAGCAGGTCTACAATTT	CSANDRAGLQF
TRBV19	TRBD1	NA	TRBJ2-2	TGTGCCAGTAGTGATAGGCGGGGACAGGGGAAATTCCCGAACACCGGGGAGCTGTTTTTT	CASSDRRGQGKFPNTGELFF
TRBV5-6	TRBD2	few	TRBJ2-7	TGTGCCAGCAGCTTGAACCTAGCGGGCTACGAGCAGTACTTC	CASSLNLAGYEQYF
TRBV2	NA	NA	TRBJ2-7	TGTGCCAGCGGGAGGAGGATCTCAGAGCAGTACTTC	CASGRRISEQYF
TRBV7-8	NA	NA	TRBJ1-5	TGTGCCAGCAGCTTTTATCTGGGAGAGGCAAATCAGCCCCAGCATTTT	CASSFYLGEANQPQHF
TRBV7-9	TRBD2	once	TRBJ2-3	TGTGCCAGCGGCAAGACTAGCGGGATTACAGATACGCAGTATTTT	CASGKTSGITDTQYF
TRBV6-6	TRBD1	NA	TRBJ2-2	TGTGCCAGCAGCTTGGGGCAGGGGGAAACCGGGGAGCTGTTTTTT	CASSLGQGETGELFF
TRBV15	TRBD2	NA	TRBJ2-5	TGTGCCACCAGCAGCATTAGCGGGGGGGGGAGAGAGACCCAGTACTTC	CATSSISGGGRETQYF
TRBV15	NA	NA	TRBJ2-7	TGTGCCACCAGCAGAGGACCAGGCGAGCAGTACTTC	CATSRGPGEQYF
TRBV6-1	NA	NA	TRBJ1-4	TGTGCCAGCAGTGCGATGAGATTTAAAAATGAAAAACTGTTTTTT	CASSAMRFKNEKLFF
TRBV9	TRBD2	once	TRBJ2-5	TGTGCCAGCAGCACTAGCGGGAGGGCCTCTGAGACCCAGTACTTC	CASSTSGRASETQYF
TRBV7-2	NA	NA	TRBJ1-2	TGTGCCAGCAGTGCCTCGAACCGGGTCCGCTATGGCTACACCTTC	CASSASNRVRYGYTF
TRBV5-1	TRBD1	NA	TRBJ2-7	TGCGCCAGCAGCTTGAATAGGGGGCCCTATCATCTATCCTTC	CASSLNRGPYHLSF
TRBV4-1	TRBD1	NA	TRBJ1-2	TGCGCCAGCAGCCAAGGACAGGGTTACTATGGCTACACCTTC	CASSQGQGYYGYTF
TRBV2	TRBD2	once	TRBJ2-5	TGTGCCAGCAGTGGGAACGGGGGGGCCTTTGAGACCCAGTACTTC	CASSGNGGAFETQYF
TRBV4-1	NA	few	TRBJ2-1	TGCGCCAGCAGCCAAGAAGGCGGGGAGCAGTTCTTC	CASSQEGGEQFF
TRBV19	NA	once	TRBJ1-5	TGTGCCAGTATGGAGGTGGTTGGACAGTACAATCAGCCCCAGCATTTT	CASMEVVGQYNQPQHF
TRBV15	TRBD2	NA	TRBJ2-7	TGTGCCACCACGAACCCTTATAGCGGGGCCGACCGATACGAGCAGTACTTC	CATTNPYSGADRYEQYF
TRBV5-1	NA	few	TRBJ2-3	TGCGCCAGCAGCTTGGCCGTAGGCACAGATACGCAGTATTTT	CASSLAVGTDTQYF